This TCR beta chain was captured in a study of blood T cell repertoires in COVID-19. Study summary: Sites in the United States, Italy and Spain provided acute and convalescent COVID-19 samples. From T cells, B-cell-depleted T cells, or PBMCs came the material, which was cDNA or gDNA.

Authors' analysis steps: Researchers report that nucleated cell counts were estimated from reference gene primer amplification. Measured with immunoSEQ multiplex PCR; TCRdb has only the in-frame clones, and not every one. V and J calls and clone size follow that table, whereas D and trimming were derived from the DNA. The repertoire holds about 140,000 clones, with approximately 80% as singletons. J gave up 5 bases and V 2 bases, and 3 bases lay outside the gene matches. Germline lookup yields CDR1 LNHDA and CDR2 SQIVND (reference sequence). The CDR3 runs 14 residues. Sequenced material: peripheral blood. The chain employs TRBV19 and TRBJ2-3; 8 bases align to TRBD2. This clonotype was obtained from a human donor in a cohort sampled during active COVID-19. CDR3 nucleotides: TGTGCCAGTAGTATAAGGCTAGCGGGAGATACGCAGTATTTT. Its translation: CASSIRLAGDTQYF.